This TCR beta chain was recorded in a study of T cells after posttransplantation cyclophosphamide. Regarding the study as a whole: Donor-recipient repertoire similarity was low at 1-2 months, rising over year one. TRB clonality was highly associated with recipient CMV seropositivity and reactivation. Tissue-infiltrating T cells from skin or gut overlapped little with blood T cells.

CDR1 and CDR2 from the germline V gene are GTSNPN and SVGIG (reference sequence). CDR3 length: 13 residues. With 0 bases removed from V and 4 bases from J, the gap between germline ends came to 8 bases. A remark on this clone: The antigen remains undetermined.

Method: immunoSEQ multiplex PCR; TCRdb's copy keeps in-frame clones and lacks some. The sample has approximately 250 clones; around 90% are singletons. The clonotype was recovered from a man aged 50 to 60. The specimen sequenced was gut tissue. The chain combines TRBV30 with TRBJ2-3, with D tentatively TRBD1 (5 bases). The DNA of the CDR3 is TGTGCCTGGAGTGTTTTAGGGGCAGATACGCAGTATTTT. It yields the protein CAWSVLGADTQYF. Full variable domain (missing parts from reference TRBV30 and TRBJ2-3): SQTIHQWPATLVQPVGSPLSLECTVEGTSNPNLYWYRQAAGRGLQLLFYSVGIGQISSEVPQNLSASRPQDRQFILSSKKLLLSDSGFYLCAWSVLGADTQYFGPGTRLTVL.